Listed here is a single T cell receptor beta chain. In germline, CDR1 is SQVTM, CDR2 ANQGSEA. This CDR3 has 12 amino acids. Trimming shortened V by 3 bases and J by 4 bases, and 9 bases separated the two germline ends. This record belongs to a study of early T cells in non-severe SARS-CoV-2 infection. Study background: Sequencing of unsorted whole blood was done on bulk RNA, leaving chains unpaired.

The TCR library protocol attached unique molecular identifiers to the individual cDNA molecules. TCRdb recomputed calls from the 5' RACE reads with MiXCR, one row per CDR3 protein. The sample includes around 57,000 distinct CDR3 sequences, about an eighth seen only once; the top ten take 4% to 4.5%. This clonotype was obtained from an adult who was a healthcare worker with PCR-confirmed SARS-CoV-2 infection or an uninfected control (not recorded which). The sample was whole blood. V is TRBV29-1 and J is TRBJ1-1; D is ambiguous. In DNA, the CDR3 is TGCAGCGTTGATTTCTTAGGCACTGAAGCTTTCTTT. It encodes CSVDFLGTEAFF.